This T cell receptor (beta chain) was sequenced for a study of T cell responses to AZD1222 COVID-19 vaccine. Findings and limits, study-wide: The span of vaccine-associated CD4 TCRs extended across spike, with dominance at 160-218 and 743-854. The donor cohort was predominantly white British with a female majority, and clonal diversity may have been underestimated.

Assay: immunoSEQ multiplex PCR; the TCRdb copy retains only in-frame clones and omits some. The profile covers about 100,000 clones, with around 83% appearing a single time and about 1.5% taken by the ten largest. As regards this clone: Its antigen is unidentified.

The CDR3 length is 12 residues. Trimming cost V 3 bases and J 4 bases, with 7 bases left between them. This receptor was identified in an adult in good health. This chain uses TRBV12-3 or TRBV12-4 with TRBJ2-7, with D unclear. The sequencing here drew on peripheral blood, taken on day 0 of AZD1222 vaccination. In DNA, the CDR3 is TGTGCCAGCAGTTTTGCCGTGTACGAGCAGTACTTC. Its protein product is CASSFAVYEQYF.